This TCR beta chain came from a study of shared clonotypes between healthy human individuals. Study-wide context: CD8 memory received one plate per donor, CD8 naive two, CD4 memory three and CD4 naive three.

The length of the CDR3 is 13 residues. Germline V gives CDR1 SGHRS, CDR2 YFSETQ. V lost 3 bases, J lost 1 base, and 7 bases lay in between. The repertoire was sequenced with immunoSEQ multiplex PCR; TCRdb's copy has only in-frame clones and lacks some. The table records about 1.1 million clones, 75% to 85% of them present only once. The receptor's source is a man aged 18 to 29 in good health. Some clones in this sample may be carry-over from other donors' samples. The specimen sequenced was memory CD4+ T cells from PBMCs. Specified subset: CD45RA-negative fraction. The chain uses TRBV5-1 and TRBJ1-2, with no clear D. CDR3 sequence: CASSWGFNYGYTF. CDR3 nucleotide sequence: TGCGCCAGCAGCTGGGGTTTTAACTATGGCTACACCTTC.